The clone carrying this T cell receptor (beta chain) was counted only a few times. This sample stems from a study of regulatory T cells in long-lasting Graves disease. Germline V gives CDR1 MNHNS, CDR2 SASEGT. This CDR3 is built from 14 residues. V was pared by 2 bases and J by 2 bases, with 9 bases between. Specified time point: newly diagnosed GD, antithyroid drugs for less than 3 months. RNA from PBMCs was the source of the TCR library. Both iRepertoire HTBI primers and Arm-PCR of CDR3 regions were used to build the TCR beta libraries. TCRdb fed the multiplex PCR reads into MiXCR, producing one record per CDR3 protein. The data contain 350,000 to 450,000 distinct CDR3 sequences, around 16% of them seen just once; the ten biggest clones take up over 7%. This sample was shared with a second study, whose subject was T cells in Graves' hyperthyroidism and ophthalmopathy.

Sequenced material: peripheral blood mononuclear cells (PBMCs), taken at new diagnosis, from a patient treated with antithyroid drugs. This receptor was identified in a woman in her thirties or forties with Graves disease. V usage is TRBV6-1 and J usage is TRBJ2-5; no clear D. The CDR3 bases are TGTGCCAGCAGTGAATTAACGGTTCAAGAGACCCAGTACTTC. It yields the protein CASSELTVQETQYF.